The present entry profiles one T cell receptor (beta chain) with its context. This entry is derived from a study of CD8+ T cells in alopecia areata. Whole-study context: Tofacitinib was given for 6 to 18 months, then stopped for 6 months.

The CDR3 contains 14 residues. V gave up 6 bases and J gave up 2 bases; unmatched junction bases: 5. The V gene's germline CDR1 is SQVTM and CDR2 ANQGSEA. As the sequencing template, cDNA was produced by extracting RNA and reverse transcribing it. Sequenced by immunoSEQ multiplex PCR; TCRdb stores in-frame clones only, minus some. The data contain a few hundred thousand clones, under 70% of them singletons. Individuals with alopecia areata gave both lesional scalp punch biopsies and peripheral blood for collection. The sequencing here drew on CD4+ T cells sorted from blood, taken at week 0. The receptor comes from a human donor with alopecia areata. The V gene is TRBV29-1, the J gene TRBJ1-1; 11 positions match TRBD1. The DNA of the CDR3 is TGCAGCGTCCGGGACAGGGGGACCAACACTGAAGCTTTCTTT. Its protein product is CSVRDRGTNTEAFF. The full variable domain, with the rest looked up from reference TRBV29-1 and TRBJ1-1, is SAVISQKPSRDICQRGTSLTIQCQVDSQVTMMFWYRQQPGQSLTLIATANQGSEATYESGFVIDKFPISRPNLTFSTLTVSNMSPEDSSIYLCSVRDRGTNTEAFFGQGTRLTVV.